Following are 18 T cell receptor beta chains from one sample sequenced in a study of T cell repertoires in cytomegalovirus infection. From the reads, TCRdb called clonotypes with MiXCR, one entry per CDR3 protein. The sample contains approximately 500,000 distinct CDR3 sequences, less than 30% of which appear only once. Input material: PBMCs. The receptors were sampled from a human donor in good health (CMV status not recorded). Some clones in this sample may be carry-over from other donors' samples.

The sample holds a few counts of this clonotype. CDR3 DNA: TGTGCCAGCAGTTTCGCTAGCGGGACCACCGAGACCCAGTACTTC. Encoded protein: CASSFASGTTETQYF. The rearrangement uses TRBV27 and TRBJ2-5; 9 nucleotides align to TRBD2. Germline trimming cut 3 bases from V and 5 bases from J; bases unmatched to any gene: 7. Germline loops: CDR1 MNHEY, CDR2 SMNVEV (reference sequence). The CDR3 length is 15 residues.

The chain joins TRBV28 to TRBJ1-1, with D tentatively TRBD1 (5 bases). V was shortened by 7 bases and J by 2 bases, with 23 bases between the two germline ends. CDR1 and CDR2 (germline): MDHEN, SYDVKM. This CDR3 contains 17 residues. CDR3 DNA sequence: TGTGCCAGCACCGAAACCTCAGGGCTCGGGGTAAACACTGAAGCTTTCTTT. Protein: CASTETSGLGVNTEAFF.

This clonotype has a handful of counts. The chain is built from TRBV12-3 or TRBV12-4 and TRBJ2-1; 8 bases match TRBD1. J gave up 10 bases and V 5 bases, and 13 bases lay outside the gene matches. The CDR3 runs to 15 residues. The CDR3 spells CASSPLDRENQEQFF. In DNA form, the CDR3 reads TGTGCCAGCAGTCCCCTGGACAGGGAGAATCAGGAGCAGTTCTTC.

This clonotype was recorded a few times. V is TRBV19 and J is TRBJ2-1; D ambiguous. Germline-derived CDR1 and CDR2 are LNHDA and SQIVND (reference sequence). V lost 5 bases, J lost 6 bases, and 8 bases lay in between. This CDR3 comprises 12 residues. Here the CDR3 reads CASSLTANEQFF. Written as DNA, the CDR3 is TGTGCCAGTAGTTTAACAGCCAATGAGCAGTTCTTC.

The J gene is TRBJ2-2, the V gene TRBV5-1; D is perhaps TRBD1 (5 bases). The V end was cut by 0 bases, the J end by 3 bases, with 9 bases between. The CDR3 is 15 residues long. The germline gives CDR1 SGHRS, CDR2 YFSETQ. CDR3 coding DNA: TGCGCCAGCAGCTTGGTCGGCAGGGACACCGGGGAGCTGTTTTTT. Its protein is CASSLVGRDTGELFF. The variable domain in full, with the rest retrieved from reference TRBV5-1 and TRBJ2-2, is KAGVTQTPRYLIKTRGQQVTLSCSPISGHRSVSWYQQTPGQGLQFLFEYFSETQRNKGNFPGRFSGRQFSNSRSEMNVSTLELGDSALYLCASSLVGRDTGELFFGEGSRLTVL.

The chain links TRBV4-3 to TRBJ1-4, with 12 bases identical to TRBD1. The V and J ends lost 2 bases and 5 bases, in that order; junction bases with no gene match: 9. Germline CDR1 is LGHNA and CDR2 is YSLEER. There are 18 residues in the CDR3. CDR3 sequence: CASSQLRDRGLINEKLFF. CDR3 sequence (DNA): TGCGCCAGCAGCCAACTCCGGGACAGGGGGCTGATCAATGAAAAACTGTTTTTT.

This clonotype was counted ten times or more. This chain connects TRBV7-2 to TRBJ2-3, with D tentatively TRBD1 or TRBD2 (5 bases each). Trimming pared 1 base from V and 1 base from J, leaving 18 bases between. The CDR3 covers 18 residues. From germline, CDR1 is SGHTA and CDR2 FQGNSA. CDR3 DNA sequence: TGTGCCAGCAGCTTAGTGGCAACGGGGAGAGGGGGCACAGATACGCAGTATTTT. Translating gives CASSLVATGRGGTDTQYF.

At least ten counts were recorded for this clonotype. The chain employs TRBV7-8 and TRBJ2-1; the D gene is possibly TRBD2 (5 bases). Deletions cut 4 bases from V and 4 bases from J, with 14 bases between. There are 15 residues in the CDR3. Per the germline V gene, CDR1 is SGHVS and CDR2 is FQNEAQ. CDR3 sequence (DNA): TGTGCCAGCAGCTCAAGTCGGGGTCGGTACAATGAGCAGTTCTTC. This encodes CASSSSRGRYNEQFF.

V is TRBV11-2 and J is TRBJ2-1; 7 bases are a match to TRBD2. The CDR3 runs 14 residues. Trimming at V came to 2 bases and at J to 9 bases, leaving 7 bases not matched to a gene. The V gene's germline CDR1 is SGHAT and CDR2 FQNNGV. This CDR3 reads CASSLLGGRIEQFF. The CDR3 nucleotides read TGTGCCAGCAGCTTACTCGGGGGGAGGATTGAGCAGTTCTTC.

This clonotype was seen only a few times. The CDR3 is CASTSLGGNYGYTF. Here the CDR3 DNA reads TGTGCCAGCACTAGCCTTGGGGGCAACTATGGCTACACCTTC. The gene calls are TRBV28 and TRBJ1-2, with D possibly matching TRBD1 (6 bases). This CDR3 region has 14 residues. The V gene's germline CDR1 is MDHEN and CDR2 SYDVKM. The ends were cut back, 7 bases at V and 2 bases at J, with 14 bases in the middle.

This sequence joins TRBV12-3 or TRBV12-4 and TRBJ1-1; D possibly corresponds to TRBD1 (5 bases). The CDR3 consists of 11 residues. The germline V and J ends were trimmed by 7 bases and 11 bases, with 14 bases remaining between them. The CDR3 sequence: CASNLGAVAFF. The CDR3 nucleotides read TGTGCCAGCAACCTCGGGGCGGTGGCTTTCTTT.

The V call is TRBV9, the J call TRBJ1-6, with 7 bases lining up with TRBD1. CDR1 and CDR2 (germline): SGDLS, YYNGEE. V was pared by 0 bases and J by 6 bases, with 6 bases of the junction left unmatched. CDR3 length equals 16 residues. CDR3 amino acids: CASSVGGTETNSPLHF. DNA of the CDR3: TGTGCCAGCAGCGTAGGTGGGACAGAAACTAATTCACCCCTCCACTTT.

With regard to this clonotype: One junction end disagrees with the germline gene, perhaps due to a read error. The chain recombines TRBV15 with TRBJ2-1; 8 bases align to TRBD2. In germline, CDR1 is LNHNV, CDR2 YYDKDF (reference sequence). CDR3 length: 15 residues. In DNA, the CDR3 is TGTGCCACCAGCAGTAGCGGGAATTACTACAACGAGCAGTTCTTC. Its protein product is CATSSSGNYYNEQFF.

The rearrangement joins TRBV28 to TRBJ1-2, with D unclear. The CDR3 is 12 residues long. CDR1 MDHEN and CDR2 SYDVKM come from the germline V gene. V lost 8 bases and J 8 bases, leaving 15 bases between the germline ends. The chain's CDR3 is CASVNQRVGYTF. The CDR3 coding sequence is TGTGCCAGCGTCAATCAACGGGTCGGCTACACCTTC.

This clonotype was picked up many times. This chain connects TRBV7-2 to TRBJ1-3; the D is unclear. The CDR3 loop spans 14 amino acids. The ends were cut back, 5 bases at V and 0 bases at J, with 8 bases in the middle. Germline CDR1 SGHTA, CDR2 FQGNSA. The CDR3 loop reads CASSRQVSGNTIYF. The CDR3, as DNA: TGTGCCAGCAGCCGGCAGGTCTCTGGAAACACCATATATTTT.

The chain links TRBV7-9 to TRBJ1-2; 8 bases are shared with TRBD1. Germline values: CDR1 SEHNR, CDR2 FQNEAQ (reference sequence). V shed 6 bases, J shed 3 bases, and the junction held 9 bases outside the gene matches. The CDR3 is 15 amino acids. The CDR3 coding sequence is TGTGCCAGCAGTATTTCCAGGGGGCTAGACTATGGCTACACCTTC. It specifies CASSISRGLDYGYTF. Supplemented by reference TRBV7-9 and TRBJ1-2, the full variable domain reads DTGVSQNPRHKITKRGQNVTFRCDPISEHNRLYWYRQTLGQGPEFLTYFQNEAQLEKSRLLSDRFSAERPKGSFSTLEIQRTEQGDSAMYLCASSISRGLDYGYTFGSGTRLTVV.

This clonotype was seen only a few times. V gene TRBV12-3 or TRBV12-4 combines with J gene TRBJ2-2; 10 bases agree with TRBD1. Germline trimming cut 2 bases from V and 4 bases from J; bases unmatched to any gene: 4. The CDR3 runs to 16 residues. The CDR3 protein is CASSLWDRGPTGELFF. CDR3 DNA sequence: TGTGCCAGCAGTTTATGGGACAGGGGCCCCACCGGGGAGCTGTTTTTT.

V gene TRBV4-2 combines with J gene TRBJ2-7; 10 bases are shared with TRBD2. V was clipped by 4 bases and J by 5 bases; unmatched bases: 17. The germline gives CDR1 LGHNA, CDR2 YNFKEQ. The CDR3 contains 18 residues. The CDR3 spells CASSRGYGLAGDNDEQYF. CDR3 in DNA: TGTGCCAGCAGCCGCGGATACGGCCTAGCGGGAGATAATGACGAGCAGTACTTC.